Presented here are 5 T cell receptor beta chains from one specimen sequenced in a study of T-cell reconstitution after alpha-beta-depleted transplantation in children (dated by TCRdb to the mid-2010s). Library creation used PCR. Instrument on record: Illumina HiSeq 2500. Molecular barcoding was employed in the preparation of TCR libraries, with unique molecular identifiers being used to normalize TCRbeta repertoire quantification. TCRdb trimmed the raw reads at Q25, called clones with MiXCR and kept productive beta chains. Identical CDR3 proteins give one entry, which carries the most common genes and DNA. The sample table shows about 640,000 distinct CDR3 sequences, and about 15% are seen once. The leading ten clones occupy 1.1% of the sample. The sample here was PBMCs from the stem cell graft donor, taken from the stem cell graft. All receptors derive from a human donor who donated a stem cell graft to a child with acute myeloid leukemia.

This clonotype has just a few counts. The chain carries TRBV7-2 and TRBJ1-2; no definite D call. CDR1 SGHTA and CDR2 FQGNSA come from the germline V gene. V was shortened by 5 bases and J by 4 bases, with 8 bases between the two germline ends. The CDR3 consists of 12 residues. The CDR3 reads CASSEGLYGYTF. CDR3 DNA: TGTGCCAGCAGCGAGGGCCTCTATGGCTACACCTTC.

Written as DNA, the CDR3 is TGTGCCAGCAGTTACCGCGGGACAGGGATTGAGACCCAGTACTTC. Translated: CASSYRGTGIETQYF. The gene calls are TRBV6-2 or TRBV6-3 and TRBJ2-5; TRBD1 aligns across 9 bases. Trimming removed 2 bases from V and 5 bases from J; junction bases left unmatched: 6. The CDR3 has 15 residues. The V gene's germline CDR1 is MNHEY and CDR2 SVGEGT.

The chain employs TRBV12-3 or TRBV12-4 and TRBJ1-2; maybe TRBD1 (6 bases). CDR3 length: 13 amino acids. With 4 bases removed from V and 4 bases from J, the gap between germline ends came to 10 bases. CDR3 DNA sequence: TGTGCCAGCAGTTCACAGGGAATCTATGGCTACACCTTC. It translates to CASSSQGIYGYTF.

The chain joins TRBV4-1 to TRBJ2-1; D is perhaps TRBD2 (6 bases). CDR1 and CDR2 (germline): MGHRA, YSYEKL. The V end lost 1 base, the J end lost 5 bases, and 12 bases lay between the germline ends. The CDR3 loop spans 15 amino acids. The DNA of the CDR3 is TGCGCCAGCAGCCAAGGCCGGTGGGAGGACAATGAGCAGTTCTTC. Translation gives CASSQGRWEDNEQFF.

The chain recombines TRBV7-2 with TRBJ2-5; the match to TRBD2 covers 8 bases. This CDR3 region has 14 residues. Germline V gives CDR1 SGHTA, CDR2 FQGNSA. J lost 5 bases, V lost 2 bases, and 4 bases had no gene match. CDR3 DNA: TGTGCCAGCAGCTTACCGGGGGGGGTGGAGACCCAGTACTTC. Its translation is CASSLPGGVETQYF.